This TCR beta chain was sequenced during a study of cytomegalovirus exposure and HLA in healthy donors. The V end lost 10 bases, the J end lost 1 base, and 17 bases lay between the germline ends. The CDR3 loop spans 15 amino acids. PCR involved 60 Vbeta and 13 Jbeta primers. The repertoire was sequenced with immunoSEQ multiplex PCR; TCRdb's copy has only in-frame clones and lacks some. The table has 150,000 to 200,000 clones, around 80% seen once. Sample: PBMCs. This clonotype was obtained from a man aged 35 to 55 in good health and CMV-seropositive. The chain couples TRBV6-7 to TRBJ1-5; tentatively, D is TRBD1 (5 bases). TRBV6-7 carries the ORF label, with uncertain function. Here the CDR3 reads CANSPRVLSNQPQHF. The CDR3 bases are TGTGCCAATAGCCCCAGGGTGTTAAGCAATCAGCCCCAGCATTTT.